These 13 T cell receptor beta chains came from one sample sequenced in a study of cytomegalovirus exposure and HLA in healthy donors. The primer mix had 60 Vbeta and 13 Jbeta primers. Clones were sequenced by immunoSEQ multiplex PCR, and TCRdb holds only the in-frame ones, with some missing. Altogether 100,000 to 120,000 clones are present, under 80% being singletons, with the ten largest covering around 4%. Sequencing was done on a sample of PBMCs. The receptors come from a woman in her forties in good health and CMV-seropositive.

The V and J genes are TRBV30 and TRBJ2-7; D is perhaps TRBD2 (7 bases). The ends were cut back, 0 bases at V and 4 bases at J, with 19 bases in the middle. The CDR3 contains 16 residues. Germline assignment: CDR1 GTSNPN and CDR2 SVGIG (reference sequence). The CDR3 loop reads CAWSVRVGGGLYEQYF. The DNA for the CDR3 is TGTGCCTGGAGTGTACGGGTGGGAGGGGGGTTGTACGAGCAGTACTTC.

This CDR3 is CASSIAVDRNNEQFF. DNA for the CDR3: TGTGCCAGTAGTATTGCGGTGGACAGAAACAATGAGCAGTTCTTC. The chain has TRBV19 and TRBJ2-1; D is perhaps TRBD1 (6 bases). Germline loops: CDR1 LNHDA, CDR2 SQIVND (reference sequence). The CDR3 loop spans 15 amino acids. The V and J ends lost 3 bases and 5 bases respectively, with 14 bases between them.

V usage is TRBV5-1 and J usage is TRBJ2-5; no definite D call. The CDR3 totals 15 residues. Trimming stripped 0 bases from V and 1 base from J, with 10 bases between. The V gene's germline CDR1 is SGHRS and CDR2 YFSETQ. CDR3 sequence reads: CASSLALAVQETQYF. The CDR3 DNA follows: TGCGCCAGCAGCTTGGCCTTAGCTGTCCAAGAGACCCAGTACTTC.

The chain recombines TRBV11-2 with TRBJ2-5, with D possibly being TRBD2 (5 bases). Looked up from germline, CDR1 is SGHAT and CDR2 is FQNNGV. Deletions cut 7 bases from V and 5 bases from J, with 17 bases between. CDR3 size: 14 residues. The CDR3 DNA is TGTGCCAGCACCGGCGGCGGGCCAGTTGAGACCCAGTACTTC. The encoded protein is CASTGGGPVETQYF.

This chain connects TRBV27 to TRBJ2-3; 7 bases line up with TRBD1. The V gene end was trimmed by 5 bases and the J gene end by 2 bases; junction bases not matched to a gene: 10. The germline V gene has CDR1 MNHEY and CDR2 SMNVEV (reference sequence). The CDR3 covers 16 residues. This chain's CDR3 is CASSIPTGRATDTQYF. Written as DNA, the CDR3 is TGTGCCAGCAGTATTCCGACAGGGCGGGCCACAGATACGCAGTATTTT.

This clone was seen a handful of times. The chain uses TRBV19 and TRBJ2-2, with D tentatively TRBD1 (5 bases). This CDR3 contains 15 residues. Germline assignment: CDR1 LNHDA and CDR2 SQIVND (reference sequence). The germline V and J ends were trimmed by 1 base and 8 bases, with 14 bases remaining between them. CDR3 in DNA: TGTGCCAGTAGTATAGGGGGCGCCTCCTCTGGGGAGCTGTTTTTT. Its translation: CASSIGGASSGELFF.

The CDR3 is CASGERGLIYNEQFF. The CDR3 nucleotides are TGTGCCAGCGGAGAGCGGGGGCTAATCTACAATGAGCAGTTCTTC. The V and J genes are TRBV18 and TRBJ2-1; 8 bases line up with TRBD2. Germline loops: CDR1 KGHSH, CDR2 LQKENI. V was clipped by 8 bases and J by 3 bases; unmatched bases: 9. CDR3 length equals 15 residues.

The genes are TRBV5-1 and TRBJ1-2; D is perhaps TRBD1 (6 bases). Germline V gene sequence: CDR1 SGHRS, CDR2 YFSETQ. Between the trimmed V and J ends, which lost 4 bases and 4 bases, there was a span of 11 bases. The CDR3 has 13 residues. The CDR3 loop reads CASSPGTPYGYTF. The DNA of the CDR3 is TGCGCCAGCAGCCCCGGGACACCCTATGGCTACACCTTC.

This clone was recorded only once. V and J are TRBV11-3 and TRBJ1-5; D is possibly TRBD1 (6 bases). The germline V gene has CDR1 SGHNT and CDR2 YENEEA. V gave up 4 bases and J gave up 3 bases, with 25 bases separating them. The CDR3 sequence is 19 residues long. Written as DNA, the CDR3 is TGTGCCAGCAGCTATCCGGACAGCCTTGTCTCAGTAGACAATCAGCCCCAGCATTTT. Its protein product is CASSYPDSLVSVDNQPQHF. The complete variable domain, with remaining parts taken from reference TRBV11-3 and TRBJ1-5, reads EAGVVQSPRYKIIEKKQPVAFWCNPISGHNTLYWYLQNLGQGPELLIRYENEEAVDDSQLPKDRFSAERLKGVDSTLKIQPAELGDSAVYLCASSYPDSLVSVDNQPQHFGDGTRLSIL.

V and J are TRBV5-1 and TRBJ2-5, with 10 bases matching TRBD1. This CDR3 contains 16 residues. V gave up 2 bases and J gave up 2 bases; unmatched junction bases: 6. Germline CDR1 and CDR2: SGHRS and YFSETQ. This CDR3 reads CASSFGDRGFQETQYF. The CDR3 DNA sequence: TGCGCCAGCAGCTTTGGGGACAGGGGCTTTCAAGAGACCCAGTACTTC.

This chain's CDR3 is CAWSASTGRNTDTQYF. The DNA for the CDR3 is TGTGCCTGGAGCGCCTCGACAGGCCGCAACACAGATACGCAGTATTTT. V usage is TRBV30 and J usage is TRBJ2-3; D is possibly TRBD1 (6 bases). V lost 3 bases, J lost 2 bases, and 18 bases lay in between. In germline, CDR1 is GTSNPN, CDR2 SVGIG (reference sequence). The CDR3 has 16 amino acids.

The genes are TRBV4-2 and TRBJ1-1; TRBD1 is a possible D gene (6 bases). The CDR3 runs 14 residues. V dropped 1 base and J dropped 6 bases, with 12 bases sitting between them. The germline CDR1 and CDR2 sequences are LGHNA and YNFKEQ. CDR3 sequence (DNA): TGTGCCAGCAGCCAAGCAGGGGTAAGGGCTGAAGCTTTCTTT. Its protein product is CASSQAGVRAEAFF.

The chain links TRBV13 to TRBJ1-2; 7 positions agree with TRBD1. CDR1 and CDR2 from the germline V gene are PRHDT and FYEKMQ (reference sequence). With V trimmed by 5 bases and J by 8 bases, 11 bases remained unmatched. The CDR3 spans 14 residues. The CDR3 region is CASSLRGQPFGYTF. CDR3 DNA: TGTGCCAGCAGCCTAAGGGGACAGCCCTTCGGCTACACCTTC.